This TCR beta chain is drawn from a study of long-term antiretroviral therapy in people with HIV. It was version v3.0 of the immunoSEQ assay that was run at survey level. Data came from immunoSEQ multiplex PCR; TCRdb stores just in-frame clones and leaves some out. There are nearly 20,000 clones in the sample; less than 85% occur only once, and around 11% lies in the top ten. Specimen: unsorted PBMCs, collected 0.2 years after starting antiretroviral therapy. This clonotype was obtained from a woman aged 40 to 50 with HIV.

Here the CDR3 DNA reads TGCGCCAGCAGCTTGACAGGGGCTGGGGCCAACGTCCTGACTTTC. It translates to CASSLTGAGANVLTF. This rearrangement joins TRBV5-1 to TRBJ2-6; TRBD1 matches at 7 bases. The germline V gene has CDR1 SGHRS and CDR2 YFSETQ. Trimming removed 1 base from V and 2 bases from J; junction bases left unmatched: 0. The CDR3 is made up of 15 amino acids.